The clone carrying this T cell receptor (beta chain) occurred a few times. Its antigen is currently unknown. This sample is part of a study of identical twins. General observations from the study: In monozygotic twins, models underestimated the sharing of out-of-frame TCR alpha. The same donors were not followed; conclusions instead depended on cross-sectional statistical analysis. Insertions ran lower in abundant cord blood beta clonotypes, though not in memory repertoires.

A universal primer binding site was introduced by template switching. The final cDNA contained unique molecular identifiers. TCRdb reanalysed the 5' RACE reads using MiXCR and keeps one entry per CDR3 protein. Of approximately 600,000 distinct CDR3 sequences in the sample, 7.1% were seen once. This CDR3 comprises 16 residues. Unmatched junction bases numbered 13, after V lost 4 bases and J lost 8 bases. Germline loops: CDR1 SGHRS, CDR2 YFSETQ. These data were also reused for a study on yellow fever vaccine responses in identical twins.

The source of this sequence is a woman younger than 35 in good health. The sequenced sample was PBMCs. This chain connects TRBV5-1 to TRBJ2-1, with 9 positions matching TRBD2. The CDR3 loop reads CASSPRGSGRMYEQFF. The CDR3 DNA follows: TGCGCCAGCAGCCCCCGTGGGAGCGGGAGGATGTATGAGCAGTTCTTC.